Detailed here is one T cell receptor beta chain. This clone is a singleton in its sample. Which antigen it targets is not known. Base qualities are missing; no much larger clone stands one base away. The cohort consisted of hundreds of healthy bone marrow donors. At the time of sampling, all cohort members were nominally healthy, though unrecorded immune exposures were likely present. The donor tested CMV seropositive and was one of the 289 seropositive cohort members. Each donor provided a peripheral blood sample, and peripheral blood mononuclear cells were used for TCR beta sequencing. Genomic DNA was extracted from the blood cell samples with the Qiagen DNeasy Blood Extraction Kit. Receptor libraries were prepared by the immunoSEQ multiplex PCR assay. For the multiplex PCR, a mixture combining 60 forward primers for TCR Vbeta segments and 13 reverse primers for TCR Jbeta segments was used. A multiplex PCR assay on genomic DNA amplified the CDR3 region of rearranged TCR beta genes. Amplified TCR beta libraries were sequenced as 87-base-pair reads on the Illumina HiSeq System. In the source study's methods: Across the roughly 640 repertoires, a later analysis counted tens of millions of unique TCR beta chains, roughly 11 million of which were shared by at least two donors. Raw reads were error-corrected and collapsed into unique sequences with a nearest-neighbor algorithm that merged closely related sequences to remove PCR and sequencing errors. To assign V, D and J gene segments, CDR3 sequences were aligned to IMGT reference sequences. For a sequence to be retained, a match of at least six nucleotides was required to both a V gene segment and a J gene segment. Rearrangements were called productive when the CDR3 lacked stop codons and stayed in frame with V and J; all others were non-productive. Following IMGT convention, CDR3 was defined as the stretch from the second conserved V-encoded cysteine to the conserved J-encoded phenylalanine. Sequences without an unambiguous match to a single V gene segment were excluded from the earlier analysis of 587 of the donors. In an earlier analysis of about 590 of the donors, a V segment was called functional when productive rearrangements were above 56.7%, and segregating when the standard deviation between donors exceeded 5%. A statistical classification framework was built to diagnose cytomegalovirus status from the catalog of TCR beta chain sequences. A later analysis assigned V and J genes by comparing TCR nucleotide sequences with IMGT/GENE-DB human TR gene sequences. A later analysis assigned CDR3 sequences and most-parsimonious VDJ recombination scenarios with the TCRdist pipeline. In a later analysis, every TCR beta chain was defined by the combination of its CDR3 amino acid sequence and its V-gene family, and reads without a unique V-gene family were dropped. To address suspected cross-contamination and a sequencing artifact, a later analysis removed around 590 highly shared, low-generation-probability nucleotide sequences. In a later analysis, a clonal expansion index was calculated for each public chain from normalized within-repertoire ranks of inferred template counts. In a later analysis, generation probabilities were computed with a VDJ recombination model fitted to out-of-frame rearrangements, and the resulting probabilities were checked against IGoR. A later analysis scored TCR-TCR, TCR-HLA and TCR-CMV co-occurrence with hypergeometric tests, applying a repertoire-size bias correction to TCR pairs. To estimate false discovery rates, a later analysis permuted the HLA or CMV assignments 20 times. In a later analysis, co-occurring TCRs were grouped using DBSCAN, and TCRdist sequence similarity was added for clustering within HLA-allele-positive subsets. Repertoires with fewer than 30,000 or more than 120,000 public chains, plus five repertoires with anomalous nucleotide sharing, were excluded from co-occurrence clustering. TCRdb retrieved this table from immuneACCESS and kept in-frame rearrangements only. Not all clones are present; in checked studies, unresolved V genes account for under half, and no reason is known for the remainder. The V and J calls and clone size were taken over from that table, and D and trimming were inferred from the DNA. The sample table records around 110,000 clones; over 80% of these occur just once. In total, the top ten clones hold approximately 2.6% of the sample.

Including the terminal cysteine and phenylalanine, the CDR3 comprises 15 residues. The read is trimmed to its CDR3 DNA, 45 bases read in frame from base 1. The V and J ends are trimmed by 6 bases and 4 bases, leaving 15 bases between them. CDR1 and CDR2 were assigned from the germline V gene (reference sequence) as LNHDA and SQIVND. The sample originates from a study of cytomegalovirus exposure and HLA in healthy donors (dated by TCRdb to about 2017). With regard to the full study: According to an earlier analysis of several hundred of the donors, 150 million to 200 million T cells yielded approximately 120 million unique TCR beta sequences and approximately 280 Gb of sequence data. An early release that covered some 630 HLA-typed donors contained around 330 gigabases of sequencing data and about 84 million unique TCR sequences. Of the 350 to 400 genotyped donors, around 81% fell in the genetic ancestry cluster associated with self-reported Caucasian donors. The study was designed to test whether signatures of past pathogen exposure could be identified by cataloging public T cell receptors. Using immunosequencing, the study profiled T cell repertoires from 500 to 800 subjects and related those repertoires to cytomegalovirus serostatus. Besides the first cohort of 666 subjects, a separate validation cohort made up of roughly 120 different subjects was used. To predict cytomegalovirus infection status, the study brought together high-throughput TCR immunosequencing, statistical association of individual TCRs with disease status, and machine learning. A later analysis re-examined previously published TCR beta repertoires from over 500 donors and added high-resolution HLA genotyping to investigate patterns of TCR occurrence. Rather than using new phenotypic data, the later analysis identified candidate immune exposures from TCR beta sequences and from how often those sequences occurred across donors. In an earlier analysis of roughly 600 of the donors, high-throughput TCR beta sequencing was used to judge whether each TCR beta V gene segment behaved as functional or pseudogenic. Donor age, sex, ethnicity and CMV serostatus were collected together with the repertoire data. In a later genetic analysis, genome-wide SNP genotypes for 398 of the 666 donors were used, and that subset was treated as a discovery cohort. Every discovery cohort repertoire had been produced on one sequencing platform. Both class I and class II loci were covered by HLA typing, at four-digit resolution. The number of donors typed differed by locus, with about 629-640 for A, B, C, DRB1 and DQB1, 522 for DQA1, 606 for DPA1, and 400 to 490 for DPB1. Roughly 5 DR-DQ haplotypes were handled as single units for association and clustering, since linkage in the cohort was strong. Among a few hundred genotyped donors of the cohort, an average of 235,054 unique TCR beta nucleotide sequences were sequenced per donor, roughly 20% of them non-productive.

Beyond this particular receptor, the publication reports: Around 16 rarely observed V segments, including chromosome 9 orphons, were excluded from the earlier analysis of approximately 500 of the donors because counts were too low. Roughly uniform sequencing depth across donors was assumed in presence/absence analyses, although this assumption may not hold. Broadly in line with IMGT annotations, most TCR beta V segments showed up in productive rearrangements about 87% or about 30% of the time in an earlier analysis of approximately 640 of the donors. The 87-base-pair reads could not distinguish some IMGT-functional V segments, including TRBV6-2 and TRBV6-3, so those segments were excluded. A later analysis found that TCR association rates varied across HLA loci, with DRB1 alleles showing the most associated TCRs and HLA-C alleles the fewest. The study gave a list of roughly 150 TCR beta chains associated with cytomegalovirus. It was suggested by the authors that the approach could potentially be generalized to other disease states and immunological phenotypes. According to a later analysis, most CMV-associated TCR beta chains appeared to be HLA-restricted, and the HLA associations seemed to be driven largely by CMV exposure. In a later analysis, some 17,000 TCR beta sequences were associated with specific HLA alleles at a false discovery rate of 0.05. Compared with equally common non-associated chains, HLA-associated TCR beta chains in a later analysis were more clonally expanded and had lower generation probabilities. In this cohort, only TCR beta chains were sequenced, and detectable features were limited by the absence of alpha or paired-chain data. Cytomegalovirus status was reported to be diagnosed by the classifier with high specificity and sensitivity in both the original and validation cohorts. Compared with the roughly 720-donor mean, donors in an Asian-associated ancestry cluster had fewer N-insertions in productive TCRs, according to a later genetic analysis. Strong co-occurrence of HLA alleles, especially DR and DQ, made assigning TCR associations to individual alleles difficult. Several of the top co-occurrence clusters appeared to be linked to parvovirus B19, influenza, CMV and Epstein-Barr virus, according to a later analysis. Correlated functional status among segregating V segments might be attributable to linkage disequilibrium, but an unknown experimental factor could not be ruled out. V-gene and J-gene trimming of TCR beta chains was associated with a missense DCLRE1C variant in a later genetic analysis, and the association was replicated in an independent cohort. Immune exposure information for the cohort was limited to CMV serostatus. Across donors, most TCR sequences were observed very rarely, whereas some public TCRs were present in many individuals. In vitro tests confirmed that a few of the cytomegalovirus-associated TCR beta chains recognize cytomegalovirus antigens. HLA typing was unavailable for some donors at each locus, so association tests used only the typed subset. A cluster of highly shared sequence variants was judged likely to represent a technical artifact of the sequencing pipeline. A further reported finding was that TCR beta sequences accurately predicted the HLA-A and HLA-B alleles for most subjects in the first cohort.

Specimen: PBMCs. The TCR was taken from a man between 25 and 39 years old in good health and CMV-seropositive. The chain links TRBV19 with TRBJ1-4, and TRBD1 may be the D gene, going by 5 matching bases. The CDR3 reads as follows: CASRGATDYNEKLFF. The DNA sequence follows: TGTGCCAGTAGAGGGGCGACAGATTATAATGAAAAACTGTTTTTT.